This T cell receptor (beta chain) was profiled in a study of radiotherapy plus CTLA-4 blockade in lung cancer. The study gave focal radiation plus ipilimumab CTLA-4 blockade to patients with chemo-refractory metastatic non-small-cell lung cancer. Sequencing used immunoSEQ multiplex PCR; TCRdb keeps in-frame clones, though not all of them. The sample holds some 50,000 clones, just under 85% seen once. This CDR3 is built from 13 residues. CDR1 is GTSNPN and CDR2 is SVGIG in the germline V gene (reference sequence). Sample: peripheral blood, taken from a patient treated with radiotherapy plus ipilimumab. The TCR originated in a human donor with non-small cell lung cancer whose response to radiotherapy plus ipilimumab could not be evaluated. This chain uses TRBV30 with TRBJ2-5, with 7 positions matching TRBD1. The DNA end favors TRBJ2-7, so the J call may be wrong. The CDR3: CAWMDRDSLEQYF. The CDR3 coding sequence is TGTGCCTGGATGGACCGGGACAGTCTCGAGCAGTACTTC.